The 2 T cell receptor beta chains in this list originate from one sample, sequenced in a study of cytomegalovirus exposure and HLA in healthy donors. The PCR had 60 Vbeta and 13 Jbeta primers. Clones were sequenced by immunoSEQ multiplex PCR, and TCRdb holds only the in-frame ones, with some missing. The sample consists of around 80,000 clones, around 62% of them appearing once. The source material was PBMCs. All receptors derive from a male donor in good health and CMV-seropositive.

This sequence joins TRBV5-1 and TRBJ2-1, with 12 bases identical to TRBD2. This CDR3 contains 17 residues. After removal of 4 bases from V and 2 bases from J, the junction contained 7 bases not matched to a gene. CDR1 SGHRS and CDR2 YFSETQ come from the germline V gene. The CDR3 loop is CASSKLAGGPTYNEQFF. CDR3 coding DNA: TGCGCCAGCAGCAAACTAGCGGGAGGCCCTACCTACAATGAGCAGTTCTTC.

This clone was detected only a few times. The V and J genes are TRBV2 and TRBJ2-7; no clear D gene. The germline V gene has CDR1 SNHLY and CDR2 FYNNEI. Trimming took off 1 base at V and 0 bases at J, with 13 bases between the two ends. This CDR3 comprises 16 residues. CDR3 in amino acids: CASSEGWPFLSYEQYF. CDR3 nucleotide sequence: TGTGCCAGCAGTGAAGGTTGGCCATTCCTCTCCTACGAGCAGTACTTC. Full variable domain (missing parts from reference TRBV2 and TRBJ2-7): EPEVTQTPSHQVTQMGQEVILRCVPISNHLYFYWYRQILGQKVEFLVSFYNNEISEKSEIFDDQFSVERPDGSNFTLKIRSTKLEDSAMYFCASSEGWPFLSYEQYFGPGTRLTVT.